The 7 T cell receptor beta chains reported below all come from one sample, sequenced in a study of blood T cells in healthy people across ages. Combining a sample-barcoded 5' primer with a J-beta primer mix, a second PCR ran for about 6 to 11 cycles. TCRdb reanalysed the 5' RACE reads using MiXCR and keeps one entry per CDR3 protein. The sample has 650,000 to 900,000 distinct CDR3 sequences, approximately 67% seen once; the top ten hold about 27%. Specimen: blood. Receptors were obtained from a man aged 25-45 years in good health.

Only a few counts were recorded for this clonotype. This chain connects TRBV24-1 to TRBJ2-5, with D possibly being TRBD2 (5 bases). The germline CDR1 and CDR2 sequences are KGHDR and SFDVKD. Trimming took off 0 bases at V and 0 bases at J, with 10 bases between the two ends. This CDR3 is 16 amino acids long. CDR3 DNA: TGTGCCACCAGTGATTTGCAATCGGGGAACCAAGAGACCCAGTACTTC. This encodes CATSDLQSGNQETQYF.

V and J are TRBV10-3 and TRBJ2-5; TRBD2 agrees at 7 bases. The germline gives CDR1 ENHRY, CDR2 SYGVKD. CDR3 length: 15 amino acids. V lost 2 bases and J lost 2; bases outside the gene matches: 5. This CDR3 reads CAISEGLGSQETQYF. The CDR3 DNA reads as TGTGCCATCAGTGAGGGACTAGGGTCGCAAGAGACCCAGTACTTC.

V is TRBV7-2 and J is TRBJ2-3; no reliable D call. V dropped 5 bases and J dropped 3 bases, with 9 bases sitting between them. There are 13 residues in the CDR3. Germline CDR1 reads SGHTA; CDR2 reads FQGNSA. The CDR3 here is CASSVKGTDTQYF. Here the CDR3 DNA reads TGTGCCAGCAGCGTAAAGGGTACAGATACGCAGTATTTT.

The chain carries TRBV27 and TRBJ2-1; a weak D match, TRBD2 (6 bases). Trimming left V 5 bases short and J 9 bases short, with 23 bases between. The CDR3 is 16 residues long. Germline V gene data show CDR1 as MNHEY and CDR2 as SMNVEV (reference sequence). Here the CDR3 reads CASSPLGGVRYGEQFF. Here the CDR3 DNA reads TGTGCCAGCAGTCCCCTCGGCGGGGTTAGGTATGGTGAGCAGTTCTTC.

The J gene is TRBJ1-2, the V gene TRBV7-8; 7 bases align to TRBD1. V trimming: 5 bases; J trimming: 3 bases; junction bases outside the gene matches: 6. The CDR3 is made up of 14 amino acids. Germline V gene sequence: CDR1 SGHVS, CDR2 FQNEAQ. CDR3 residues: CASSLHRGDYGYTF. CDR3 bases: TGTGCCAGCAGCCTACACAGGGGCGACTATGGCTACACCTTC.

V and J are TRBV27 and TRBJ1-2; D perhaps matches TRBD1 (5 bases). CDR3 length: 14 amino acids. Trimming pared 5 bases from V and 2 bases from J, leaving 12 bases between. Germline assignment: CDR1 MNHEY and CDR2 SMNVEV (reference sequence). The CDR3 DNA is TGTGCCAGCAGTCACGCTAGACAGAACTATGGCTACACCTTC. Translation gives CASSHARQNYGYTF.

This chain joins TRBV29-1 and TRBJ2-4, with 8 bases lining up with TRBD1. Unmatched junction bases numbered 2, after V lost 4 bases and J lost 3 bases. Germline V gene lookup returns CDR1 SQVTM and CDR2 ANQGSEA. The CDR3 covers 13 residues. Here the CDR3 DNA reads TGCAGCGTTGTAGGACAGGGCAAAAACATTCAGTACTTC. It specifies CSVVGQGKNIQYF.